A selection of T cell receptor beta chains follows, all from one sample in a study of brain T cells in children with intractable seizures. Data came from immunoSEQ multiplex PCR; TCRdb stores just in-frame clones and leaves some out. Here the sample spans about 120,000 clones, 90% to 95% being singletons. The sample here was peripheral blood, taken at surgery. Every receptor here comes from a boy less than two years old with hemimegalencephaly and intractable seizures. Both conserved end residues are part of each CDR3. Fields, in order: clone size, J gene, V gene, D gene, CDR3 DNA, CDR3 protein. The D gene is left open where the match is weak. Size is omitted from some rows. Given values are once, few, many or a class for expanded clones.

>.|TRBJ2-1|TRBV19|.
TGTGCCAGTAGTCGGGGACCTAATGAGCAGTTCTTC
CASSRGPNEQFF
>.|TRBJ2-7|TRBV12-5|.
TGTGCTAGTGTCCGGGAGGACAGGGTGTCCTACGAGCAGTACTTC
CASVREDRVSYEQYF
>.|TRBJ2-1|TRBV2|TRBD2
TGTGCCAGCACCCGGTTACTAGCGGGGTACAATGAGCAGTTCTTC
CASTRLLAGYNEQFF
>once|TRBJ2-2|TRBV10-3|.
TGTGCCATCAGTGAGGCCGTTGGGGTTGCACGCGGGGAGCTGTTTTTT
CAISEAVGVARGELFF
>.|TRBJ2-1|TRBV24-1|.
TGTGCCACCAGTGATCGTACTAGCTCCAATGAGCAGTTCTTC
CATSDRTSSNEQFF
>.|TRBJ2-7|TRBV27|.
TGTGCCAGCAGTTTACAGGGCATATCCTACGAGCAGTACTTC
CASSLQGISYEQYF
>.|TRBJ1-1|TRBV4-1|TRBD1
TGCGCCAGCAGCCACCGGACAGGGGGCTCCTACACTGAAGCTTTCTTT
CASSHRTGGSYTEAFF
>once|TRBJ1-2|TRBV6-6|.
TGTGCCAGCAGTTACGCAGCGATGGACATCCCCTATGGCTACACCTTC
CASSYAAMDIPYGYTF
>.|TRBJ2-7|TRBV2|.
TGTGCCAGCGGCCGATACGAGCAGTACTTC
CASGRYEQYF
>.|TRBJ2-1|TRBV7-9|.
TGTGCCAGCACCGACTCGGGGGAAGGGCCCTACAATGAGCAGTTCTTC
CASTDSGEGPYNEQFF
>.|TRBJ2-2|TRBV5-4|TRBD2
TGTGCCAGCAGCTTGGGGGCTAGCGGGAGGACGAACACCGGGGAGCTGTTTTTT
CASSLGASGRTNTGELFF
>.|TRBJ2-5|TRBV6-5|TRBD1
TGTGCCATACCCTCCGGGACAGGGAGGGAGACCCAGTACTTC
CAIPSGTGRETQYF
>.|TRBJ2-7|TRBV5-1|.
TGCGCCAGCAGTTCAGGCTACGAGCAGTACTTC
CASSSGYEQYF
>.|TRBJ2-2|TRBV3-1/TRBV3-2|.
TGTGCCAGCAGCCAAGGGTGGGGCGGGGAGCTGTTTTTT
CASSQGWGGELFF
>.|TRBJ2-7|TRBV6-1|.
TGTGCCAGCAGTGAAAGCCCCCCTCCCTACGAGCAGTACTTC
CASSESPPPYEQYF
>.|TRBJ2-1|TRBV6-5|TRBD2
TGTGCCAGCGCCCCCGGGCTAGCGGTATACAATGAGCAGTTCTTC
CASAPGLAVYNEQFF
>.|TRBJ2-3|TRBV9|TRBD2
TGTGCCAGCAGCGTGGGAGCGGGAAAGGGAGATACGCAGTATTTT
CASSVGAGKGDTQYF
>.|TRBJ1-5|TRBV6-5|TRBD1
TGTGCCAGCAGCCTGACAGGGGGTGGGAAGCCCCAGCATTTT
CASSLTGGGKPQHF
>.|TRBJ2-7|TRBV4-1|TRBD2
TGCGCCAGCAGCCAAGCATATTACCCCCTAGCGGGAGGTCGCTACGAGCAGTACTTC
CASSQAYYPLAGGRYEQYF
>.|TRBJ1-2|TRBV6-1|TRBD1
TGTGCCAGCAGTGATTCAGGGGGGTGGTATGGCTACACCTTC
CASSDSGGWYGYTF